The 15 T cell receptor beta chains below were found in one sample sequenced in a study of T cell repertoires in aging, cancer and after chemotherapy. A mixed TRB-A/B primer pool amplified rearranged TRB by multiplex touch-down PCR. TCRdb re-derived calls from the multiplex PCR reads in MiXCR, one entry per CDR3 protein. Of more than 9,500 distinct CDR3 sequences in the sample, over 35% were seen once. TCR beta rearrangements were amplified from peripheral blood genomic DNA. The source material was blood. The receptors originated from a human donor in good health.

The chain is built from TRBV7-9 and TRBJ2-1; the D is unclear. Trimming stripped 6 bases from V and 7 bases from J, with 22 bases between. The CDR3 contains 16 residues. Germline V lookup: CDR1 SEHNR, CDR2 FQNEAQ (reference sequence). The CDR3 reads CASSYKGTKFTNEQFF. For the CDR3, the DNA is TGTGCCAGCAGTTACAAGGGAACTAAGTTTACTAATGAGCAGTTCTTC.

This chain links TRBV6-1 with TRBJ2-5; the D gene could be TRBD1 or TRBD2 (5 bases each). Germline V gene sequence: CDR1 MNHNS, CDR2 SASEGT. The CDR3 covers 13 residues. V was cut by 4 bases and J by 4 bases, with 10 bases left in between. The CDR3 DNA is TGTGCCAGCAGTGTCGAGGGGCGAGAGACCCAGTACTTC. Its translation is CASSVEGRETQYF.

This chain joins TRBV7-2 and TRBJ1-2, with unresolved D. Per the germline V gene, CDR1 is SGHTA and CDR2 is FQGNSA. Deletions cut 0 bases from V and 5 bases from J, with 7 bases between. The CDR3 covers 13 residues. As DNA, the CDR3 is TGTGCCAGCAGCTTAGCATCCCAGTATGGCTACACCTTC. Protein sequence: CASSLASQYGYTF.

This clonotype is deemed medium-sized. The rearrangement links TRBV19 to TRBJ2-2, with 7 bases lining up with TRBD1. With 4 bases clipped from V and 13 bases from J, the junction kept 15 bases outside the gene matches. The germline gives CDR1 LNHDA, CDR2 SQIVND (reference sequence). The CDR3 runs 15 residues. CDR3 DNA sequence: TGTGCCAGTAGTAGGGTCCCTTATGGACAGGAGTCGCTGTTTTTT. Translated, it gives CASSRVPYGQESLFF.

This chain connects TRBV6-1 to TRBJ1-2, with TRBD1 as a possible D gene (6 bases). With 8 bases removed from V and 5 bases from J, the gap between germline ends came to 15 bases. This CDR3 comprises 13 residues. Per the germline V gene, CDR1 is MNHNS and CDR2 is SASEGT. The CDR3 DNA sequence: TGTGCCAGCGCCACCGGGACACCATATGGCTACACCTTC. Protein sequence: CASATGTPYGYTF.

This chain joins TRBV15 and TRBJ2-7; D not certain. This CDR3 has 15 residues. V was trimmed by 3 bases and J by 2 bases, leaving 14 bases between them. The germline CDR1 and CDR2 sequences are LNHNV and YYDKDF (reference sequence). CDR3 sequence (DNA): TGTGCCACCAGCAGTTACGACCTGAACCCCTACGAGCAGTACTTC. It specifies CATSSYDLNPYEQYF.

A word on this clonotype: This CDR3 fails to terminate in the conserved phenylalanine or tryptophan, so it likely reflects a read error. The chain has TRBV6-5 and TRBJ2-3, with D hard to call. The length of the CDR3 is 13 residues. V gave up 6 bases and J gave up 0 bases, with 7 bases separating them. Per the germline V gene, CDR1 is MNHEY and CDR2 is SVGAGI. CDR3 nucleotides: TGTGCCAGCAGAACCCTTAGCACAGATACGCAGTATGTT. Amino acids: CASRTLSTDTQYV.

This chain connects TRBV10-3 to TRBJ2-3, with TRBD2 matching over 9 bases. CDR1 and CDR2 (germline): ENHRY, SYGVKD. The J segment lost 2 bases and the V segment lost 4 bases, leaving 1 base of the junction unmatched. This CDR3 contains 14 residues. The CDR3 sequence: CAISGGRDTDTQYF. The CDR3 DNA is TGTGCCATCAGTGGCGGGAGGGACACAGATACGCAGTATTTT.

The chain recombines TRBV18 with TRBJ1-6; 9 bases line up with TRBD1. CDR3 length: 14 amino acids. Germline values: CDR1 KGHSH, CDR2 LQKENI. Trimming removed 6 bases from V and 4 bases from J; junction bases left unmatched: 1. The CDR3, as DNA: TGTGCCAGCTCGGACAGGGGTTATAATTCACCCCTCCACTTT. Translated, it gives CASSDRGYNSPLHF.

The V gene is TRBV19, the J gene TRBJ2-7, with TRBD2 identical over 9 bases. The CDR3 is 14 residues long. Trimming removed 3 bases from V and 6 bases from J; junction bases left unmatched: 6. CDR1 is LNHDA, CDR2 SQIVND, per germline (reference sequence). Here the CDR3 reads CASSMTGTSSEQYF. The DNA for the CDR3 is TGTGCCAGTAGTATGACCGGGACTAGCAGCGAGCAGTACTTC.

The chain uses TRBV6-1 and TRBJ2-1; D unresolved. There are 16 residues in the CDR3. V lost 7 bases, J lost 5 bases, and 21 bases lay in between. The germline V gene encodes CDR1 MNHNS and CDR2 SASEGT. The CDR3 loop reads CASTPEPFSYNNEQFF. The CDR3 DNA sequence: TGTGCCAGCACCCCGGAACCATTCTCGTACAACAATGAGCAGTTCTTC.

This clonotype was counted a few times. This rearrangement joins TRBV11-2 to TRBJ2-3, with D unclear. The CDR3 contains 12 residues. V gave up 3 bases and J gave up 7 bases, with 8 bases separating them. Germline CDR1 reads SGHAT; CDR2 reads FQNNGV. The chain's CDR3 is CASSLNRNTQYF. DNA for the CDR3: TGTGCCAGCAGCTTGAACCGGAATACGCAGTATTTT. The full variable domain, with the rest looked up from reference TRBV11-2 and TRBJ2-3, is EAGVAQSPRYKIIEKRQSVAFWCNPISGHATLYWYQQILGQGPKLLIQFQNNGVVDDSQLPKDRFSAERLKGVDSTLKIQPAKLEDSAVYLCASSLNRNTQYFGPGTRLTVL.

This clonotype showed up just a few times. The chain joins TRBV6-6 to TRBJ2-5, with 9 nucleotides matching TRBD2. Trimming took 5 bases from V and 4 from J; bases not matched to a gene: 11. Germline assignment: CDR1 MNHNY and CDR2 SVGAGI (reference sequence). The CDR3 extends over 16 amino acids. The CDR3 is CASSPSSGRPGETQYF. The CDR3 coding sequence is TGTGCCAGCAGTCCGTCAAGCGGGAGGCCAGGAGAGACCCAGTACTTC.

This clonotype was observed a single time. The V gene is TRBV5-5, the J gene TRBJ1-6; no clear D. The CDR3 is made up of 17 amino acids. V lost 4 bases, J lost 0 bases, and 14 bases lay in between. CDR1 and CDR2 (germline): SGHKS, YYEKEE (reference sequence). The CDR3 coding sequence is TGTGCCAGCAGCCTGCAATTTCAGAGCTCCTATAATTCACCCCTCCACTTT. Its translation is CASSLQFQSSYNSPLHF.

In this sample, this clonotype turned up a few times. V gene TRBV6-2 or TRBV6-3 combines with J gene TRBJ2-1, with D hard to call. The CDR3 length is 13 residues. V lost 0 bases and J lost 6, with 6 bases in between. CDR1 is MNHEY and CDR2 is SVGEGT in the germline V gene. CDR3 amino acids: CASSYSRVNEQFF. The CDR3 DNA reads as TGTGCCAGCAGTTACTCGAGAGTCAATGAGCAGTTCTTC.